This is a list of T cell receptor beta chains from one sample in a study of T cell responses to AZD1222 COVID-19 vaccine. This table comes from immunoSEQ multiplex PCR, and its TCRdb copy is limited to in-frame clones, with some not included. In the table there are some 110,000 clones, more than 85% of which are singletons. Sequenced here: peripheral blood, sampled 28 days after the second AZD1222 dose. These receptors came from an adult who received the AZD1222 COVID-19 vaccine. CDR3s include the opening cysteine and the closing phenylalanine or tryptophan. Size values are once, few and many counts, or a class for expanded clones, and some rows have none.

j_call: TRBJ1-3; clone_size: NA; v_call: TRBV7-2; cdr3_aa: CASSNLGSGNTIYF
j_call: TRBJ2-3; clone_size: NA; v_call: TRBV12-3/TRBV12-4; cdr3_aa: CASSFNTDTQYF
j_call: TRBJ2-6; clone_size: NA; v_call: TRBV7-2; cdr3_aa: CASSLGPGQLNSGANVLTF
j_call: TRBJ1-1; clone_size: NA; v_call: TRBV5-4; cdr3_aa: CASRGQGRDTEAFF
j_call: TRBJ2-7; clone_size: NA; v_call: TRBV7-9; cdr3_aa: CASSLGQAEEQYF
j_call: TRBJ2-3; clone_size: NA; v_call: TRBV7-9; cdr3_aa: CASSYIADTQYF
j_call: TRBJ2-3; clone_size: NA; v_call: TRBV2; cdr3_aa: CASRVALGADTQYF
j_call: TRBJ2-5; clone_size: once; v_call: TRBV4-3; cdr3_aa: CASSQSLGPSQETQYF
j_call: TRBJ2-5; clone_size: NA; v_call: TRBV6-6; cdr3_aa: CASSLNQLGASGTQETQYF
j_call: TRBJ1-6; clone_size: NA; v_call: TRBV7-6; cdr3_aa: CASSLAQSSPLHF
j_call: TRBJ2-5; clone_size: NA; v_call: TRBV13; cdr3_aa: CASSGRVETQYF
j_call: TRBJ2-7; clone_size: NA; v_call: TRBV6-2/TRBV6-3; cdr3_aa: CASSYSTPTYEQYF
j_call: TRBJ2-7; clone_size: NA; v_call: TRBV27; cdr3_aa: CASSLVFSGRYEQYF
j_call: TRBJ1-1; clone_size: NA; v_call: TRBV9; cdr3_aa: CASSVVGGQITEAFF
j_call: TRBJ2-3; clone_size: NA; v_call: TRBV3-1/TRBV3-2; cdr3_aa: CASSQGPLWGTDTQYF
j_call: TRBJ1-1; clone_size: few; v_call: TRBV27; cdr3_aa: CASSFGTENTEAFF
j_call: TRBJ2-2; clone_size: NA; v_call: TRBV6-2/TRBV6-3; cdr3_aa: CASSYRTSGTNTGELFF
j_call: TRBJ2-7; clone_size: NA; v_call: TRBV2; cdr3_aa: CASNSRDRARYEQYF
j_call: TRBJ2-1; clone_size: NA; v_call: TRBV7-3; cdr3_aa: CASSLTSGKNEQFF
j_call: TRBJ1-2; clone_size: NA; v_call: TRBV11-2; cdr3_aa: CASSLKPDRHQYYGYTF
j_call: TRBJ1-2; clone_size: NA; v_call: TRBV14; cdr3_aa: CASSQELRGNYGYTF
j_call: TRBJ1-5; clone_size: NA; v_call: TRBV5-6; cdr3_aa: CASSLRSVHNQPQHF
j_call: TRBJ1-1; clone_size: few; v_call: TRBV27; cdr3_aa: CASSFLTGVEAFF
j_call: TRBJ2-4; clone_size: NA; v_call: TRBV19; cdr3_aa: CASRGPGTGRAKNIQYF
j_call: TRBJ2-1; clone_size: NA; v_call: TRBV7-2; cdr3_aa: CASSLTTSGGFNEQFF
j_call: TRBJ2-7; clone_size: NA; v_call: TRBV27; cdr3_aa: CASRPAGSSYEQYF
j_call: TRBJ2-7; clone_size: NA; v_call: TRBV5-6; cdr3_aa: CASTNWGQGRSYEQYF
j_call: TRBJ2-1; clone_size: once; v_call: TRBV7-2; cdr3_aa: CASSSQGAGYNEQFF
j_call: TRBJ1-2; clone_size: once; v_call: TRBV19; cdr3_aa: CASSQRGLRGDYGYTF
j_call: TRBJ1-4; clone_size: NA; v_call: TRBV4-1; cdr3_aa: CASSGRDRANEKLFF
j_call: TRBJ2-1; clone_size: once; v_call: TRBV11-2; cdr3_aa: CASSLGWISDEQFF
j_call: TRBJ2-5; clone_size: few; v_call: TRBV7-2; cdr3_aa: CASSLMWGRLETQYF
j_call: TRBJ2-7; clone_size: NA; v_call: TRBV7-9; cdr3_aa: CASSLRLSAAYEQYF
j_call: TRBJ1-2; clone_size: NA; v_call: TRBV20-1; cdr3_aa: CSASLGEKGYTF
j_call: TRBJ2-1; clone_size: NA; v_call: TRBV5-5; cdr3_aa: CASRPPLAGSYNEQFF
j_call: TRBJ1-2; clone_size: few; v_call: TRBV10-3; cdr3_aa: CAISEVGQGGGYTF
j_call: TRBJ1-6; clone_size: NA; v_call: TRBV7-2; cdr3_aa: CASSLLSTGNSPLHF
j_call: TRBJ2-7; clone_size: NA; v_call: TRBV19; cdr3_aa: CASSIGGRPYEQYF
j_call: TRBJ2-1; clone_size: NA; v_call: TRBV27; cdr3_aa: CASSRGYEQFF
j_call: TRBJ2-2; clone_size: NA; v_call: TRBV4-3; cdr3_aa: CASSQEMQAFLNTGELFF
j_call: TRBJ2-6; clone_size: NA; v_call: TRBV5-1; cdr3_aa: CASSGLLSSGANVLTF
j_call: TRBJ2-5; clone_size: once; v_call: TRBV5-1; cdr3_aa: CASTHPSNQETQYF
j_call: TRBJ1-1; clone_size: NA; v_call: TRBV27; cdr3_aa: CASITPWGEAFF
j_call: TRBJ2-7; clone_size: NA; v_call: TRBV27; cdr3_aa: CASSFAGQGTYEQYF
j_call: TRBJ1-4; clone_size: NA; v_call: TRBV9; cdr3_aa: CASSVGPGGGEKLFF
j_call: TRBJ1-1; clone_size: NA; v_call: TRBV28; cdr3_aa: CASSFDRLNTEAFF
j_call: TRBJ2-3; clone_size: NA; v_call: TRBV6-5; cdr3_aa: CASNPLAGEADTQYF
j_call: TRBJ1-2; clone_size: NA; v_call: TRBV19; cdr3_aa: CASSIGKQGHGYTF
j_call: TRBJ2-3; clone_size: NA; v_call: TRBV6-5; cdr3_aa: CASRDRSTDTQYF
j_call: TRBJ2-5; clone_size: NA; v_call: TRBV28; cdr3_aa: CASSRPVDRGRGTQYF